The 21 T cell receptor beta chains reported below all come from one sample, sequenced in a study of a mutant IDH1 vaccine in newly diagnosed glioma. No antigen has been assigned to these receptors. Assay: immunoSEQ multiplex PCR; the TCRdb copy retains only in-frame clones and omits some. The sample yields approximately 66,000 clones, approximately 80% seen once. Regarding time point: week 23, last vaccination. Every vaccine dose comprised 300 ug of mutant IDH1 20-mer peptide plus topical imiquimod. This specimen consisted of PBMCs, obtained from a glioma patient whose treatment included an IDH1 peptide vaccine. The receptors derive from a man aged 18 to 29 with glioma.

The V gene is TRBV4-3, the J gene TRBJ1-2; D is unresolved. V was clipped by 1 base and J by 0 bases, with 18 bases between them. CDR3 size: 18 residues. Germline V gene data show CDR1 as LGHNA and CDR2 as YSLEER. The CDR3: CASSQGPVATLTNYGYTF. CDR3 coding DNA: TGCGCCAGCAGCCAAGGTCCCGTCGCTACTCTTACTAACTATGGCTACACCTTC.

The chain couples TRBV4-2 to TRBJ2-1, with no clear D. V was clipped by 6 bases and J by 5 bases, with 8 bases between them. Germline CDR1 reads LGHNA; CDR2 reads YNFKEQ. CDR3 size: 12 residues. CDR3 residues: CASSPADNEQFF. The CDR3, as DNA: TGTGCCAGCAGTCCGGCAGACAATGAGCAGTTCTTC.

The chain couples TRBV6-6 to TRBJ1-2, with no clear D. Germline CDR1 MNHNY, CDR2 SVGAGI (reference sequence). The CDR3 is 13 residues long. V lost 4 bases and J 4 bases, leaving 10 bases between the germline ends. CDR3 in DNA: TGTGCCAGCAGTTCCTTGGTAGCCTATGGCTACACCTTC. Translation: CASSSLVAYGYTF.

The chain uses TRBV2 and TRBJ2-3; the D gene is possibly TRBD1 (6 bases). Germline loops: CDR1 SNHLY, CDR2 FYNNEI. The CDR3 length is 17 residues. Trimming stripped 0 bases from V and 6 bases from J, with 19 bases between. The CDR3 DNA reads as TGTGCCAGCAGTGAAGCGCTTCGGCGTGGGGGCAGGGATACGCAGTATTTT. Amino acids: CASSEALRRGGRDTQYF.

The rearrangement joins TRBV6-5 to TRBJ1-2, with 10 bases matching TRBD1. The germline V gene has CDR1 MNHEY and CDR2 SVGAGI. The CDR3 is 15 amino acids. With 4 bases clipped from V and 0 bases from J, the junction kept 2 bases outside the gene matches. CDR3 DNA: TGTGCCAGCAGTTGGGACAGGGGAGCTAACTATGGCTACACCTTC. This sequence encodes CASSWDRGANYGYTF.

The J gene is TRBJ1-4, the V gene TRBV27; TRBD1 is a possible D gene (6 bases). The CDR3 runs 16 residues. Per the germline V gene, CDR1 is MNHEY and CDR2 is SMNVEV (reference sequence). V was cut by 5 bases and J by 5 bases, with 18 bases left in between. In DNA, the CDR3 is TGTGCCAGCAGTCCTTGGGACATAGGAGAAAATGAAAAACTGTTTTTT. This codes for CASSPWDIGENEKLFF.

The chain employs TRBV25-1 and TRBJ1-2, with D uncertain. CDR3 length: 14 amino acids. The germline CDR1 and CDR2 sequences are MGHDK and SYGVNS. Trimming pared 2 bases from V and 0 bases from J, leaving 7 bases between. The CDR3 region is CASSEEHPNYGYTF. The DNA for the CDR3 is TGTGCCAGCAGTGAAGAGCACCCTAACTATGGCTACACCTTC.

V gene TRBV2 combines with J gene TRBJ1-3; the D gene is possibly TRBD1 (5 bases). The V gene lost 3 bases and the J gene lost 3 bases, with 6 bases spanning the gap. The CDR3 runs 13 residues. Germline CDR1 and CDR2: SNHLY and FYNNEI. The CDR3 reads CASSEQGGNTIYF. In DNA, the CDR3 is TGTGCCAGCAGTGAGCAGGGTGGAAACACCATATATTTT.

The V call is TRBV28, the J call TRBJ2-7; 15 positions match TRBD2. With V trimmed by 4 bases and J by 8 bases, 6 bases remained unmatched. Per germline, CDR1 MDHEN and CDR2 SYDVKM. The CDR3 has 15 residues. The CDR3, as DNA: TGTGCCAGCAGTTCCGGACTAGCGGGAGGGGGTAAGCAGTACTTC. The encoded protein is CASSSGLAGGGKQYF. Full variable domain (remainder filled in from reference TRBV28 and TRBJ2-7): DVKVTQSSRYLVKRTGEKVFLECVQDMDHENMFWYRQDPGLGLRLIYFSYDVKMKEKGDIPEGYSVSREKKERFSLILESASTNQTSMYLCASSSGLAGGGKQYFGPGTRLTVT.

CDR3 amino acids: CASSLGPGNQPQHF. In DNA, the CDR3 is TGTGCCAGCAGTCTCGGGCCCGGCAATCAGCCCCAGCATTTT. The rearrangement links TRBV6-6 to TRBJ1-5; D ambiguous. V was clipped by 5 bases and J by 2 bases, with 10 bases between them. The length of the CDR3 is 14 residues. Per germline, CDR1 MNHNY and CDR2 SVGAGI (reference sequence).

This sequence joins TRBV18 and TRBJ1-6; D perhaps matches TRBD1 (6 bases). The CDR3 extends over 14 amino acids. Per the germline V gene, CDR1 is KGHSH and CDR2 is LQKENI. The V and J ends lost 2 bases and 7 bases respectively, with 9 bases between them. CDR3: CASSPEGGNSPLHF. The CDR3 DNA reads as TGTGCCAGCTCACCAGAGGGGGGAAATTCACCCCTCCACTTT.

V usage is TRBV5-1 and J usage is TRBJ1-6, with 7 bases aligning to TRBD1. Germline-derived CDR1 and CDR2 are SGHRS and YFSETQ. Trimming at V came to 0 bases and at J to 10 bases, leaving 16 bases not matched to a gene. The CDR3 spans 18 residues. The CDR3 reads CASSLATGQPGRGSPLHF. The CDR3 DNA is TGCGCCAGCAGCTTGGCCACGGGACAGCCGGGTCGTGGATCACCCCTCCACTTT.

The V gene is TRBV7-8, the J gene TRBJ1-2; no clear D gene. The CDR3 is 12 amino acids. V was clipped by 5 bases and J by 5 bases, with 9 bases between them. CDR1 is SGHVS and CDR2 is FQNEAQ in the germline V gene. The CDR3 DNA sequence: TGTGCCAGCAGCCAAAGCTCATATGGCTACACCTTC. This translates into CASSQSSYGYTF.

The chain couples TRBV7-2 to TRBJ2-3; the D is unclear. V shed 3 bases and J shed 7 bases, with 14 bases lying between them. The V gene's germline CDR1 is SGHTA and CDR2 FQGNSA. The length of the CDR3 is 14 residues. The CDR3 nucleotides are TGTGCCAGCAGCTTCTTGGGCTCCGGGTATACGCAGTATTTT. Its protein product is CASSFLGSGYTQYF.

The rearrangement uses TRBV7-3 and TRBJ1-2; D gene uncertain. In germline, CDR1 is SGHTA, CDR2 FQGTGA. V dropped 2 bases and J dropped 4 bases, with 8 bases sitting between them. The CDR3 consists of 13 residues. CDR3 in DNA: TGTGCCAGCAGCTTAGAGCTTGGCTATGGCTACACCTTC. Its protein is CASSLELGYGYTF.

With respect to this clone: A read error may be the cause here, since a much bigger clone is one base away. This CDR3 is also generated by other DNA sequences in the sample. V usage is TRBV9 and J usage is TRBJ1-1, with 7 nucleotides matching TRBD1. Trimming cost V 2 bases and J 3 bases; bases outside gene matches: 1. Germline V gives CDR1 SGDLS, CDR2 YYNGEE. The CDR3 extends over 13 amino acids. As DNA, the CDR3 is TGTGCCAGCAGCGTCGGACAGGACACTGAAGCTTTCTTT. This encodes CASSVGQDTEAFF.

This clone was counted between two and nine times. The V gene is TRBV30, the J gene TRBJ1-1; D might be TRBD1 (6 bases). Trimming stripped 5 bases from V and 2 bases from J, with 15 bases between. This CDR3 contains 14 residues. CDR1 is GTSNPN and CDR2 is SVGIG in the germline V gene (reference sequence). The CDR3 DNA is TGTGCCTGGGAGGGGGGGCCGGGAAACACTGAAGCTTTCTTT. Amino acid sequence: CAWEGGPGNTEAFF.

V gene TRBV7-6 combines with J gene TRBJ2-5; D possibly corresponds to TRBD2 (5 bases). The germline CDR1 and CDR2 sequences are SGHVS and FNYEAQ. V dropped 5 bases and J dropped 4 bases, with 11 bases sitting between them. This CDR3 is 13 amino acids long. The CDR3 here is CASSPRGRETQYF. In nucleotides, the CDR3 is TGTGCCAGCAGCCCCCGGGGTCGAGAGACCCAGTACTTC.

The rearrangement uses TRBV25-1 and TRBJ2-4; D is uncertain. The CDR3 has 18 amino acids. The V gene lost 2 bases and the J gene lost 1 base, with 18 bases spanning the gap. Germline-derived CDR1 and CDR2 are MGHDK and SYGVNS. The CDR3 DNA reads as TGTGCCAGCAGTGAAGCTGGTAGGCCCCTCGGGGCCAAAAACATTCAGTACTTC. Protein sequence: CASSEAGRPLGAKNIQYF.

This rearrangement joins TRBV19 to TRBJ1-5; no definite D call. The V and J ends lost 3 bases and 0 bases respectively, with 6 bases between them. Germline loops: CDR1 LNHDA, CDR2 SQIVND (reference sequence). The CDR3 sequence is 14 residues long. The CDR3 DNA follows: TGTGCCAGTAGTATTGGAGTTAGCAATCAGCCCCAGCATTTT. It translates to CASSIGVSNQPQHF.

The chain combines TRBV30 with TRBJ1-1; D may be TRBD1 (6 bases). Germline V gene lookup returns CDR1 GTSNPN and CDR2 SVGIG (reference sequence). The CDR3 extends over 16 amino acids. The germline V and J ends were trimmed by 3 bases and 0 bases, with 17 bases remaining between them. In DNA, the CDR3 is TGTGCCTGGAGGGGTGGGGGAAGGGGGATGAACACTGAAGCTTTCTTT. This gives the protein CAWRGGGRGMNTEAFF.